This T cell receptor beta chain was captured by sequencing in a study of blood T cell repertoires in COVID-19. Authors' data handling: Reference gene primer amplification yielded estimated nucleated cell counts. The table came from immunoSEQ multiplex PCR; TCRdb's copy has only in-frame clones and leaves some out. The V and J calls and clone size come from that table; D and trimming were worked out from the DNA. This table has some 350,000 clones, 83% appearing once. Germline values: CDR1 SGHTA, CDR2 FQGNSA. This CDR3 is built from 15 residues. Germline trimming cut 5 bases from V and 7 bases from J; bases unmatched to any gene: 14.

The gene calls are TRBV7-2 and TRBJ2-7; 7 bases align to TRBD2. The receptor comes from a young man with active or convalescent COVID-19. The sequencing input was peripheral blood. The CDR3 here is CASSPLGLSPGEQYF. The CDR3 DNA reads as TGTGCCAGCAGCCCATTGGGACTATCACCGGGGGAGCAGTACTTC.